This T cell receptor beta chain was recovered during a study of blood T cell repertoires in COVID-19. Study background: The United States, Italy and Spain supplied acute and convalescent COVID-19 samples. Nucleic acid was either cDNA or gDNA, and it came from T cells, B-cell-depleted T cells, or PBMCs.

From germline, CDR1 is SGHDN and CDR2 FVKESK. This CDR3 region has 14 residues. V was clipped by 1 base and J by 4 bases; unmatched bases: 0. Under the authors' procedure: Nucleated cell counts were estimated from reference gene primer amplification. Only in-frame clones appear in the TCRdb table, and some are missing; sequencing was by immunoSEQ multiplex PCR. Clone size and the V and J calls come from that table; the DNA yielded D and trimming. This sample has about 100,000 clones; approximately 93% occur once, and the top ten carry around 2.1%. This sequence was found in a middle-aged man with active COVID-19. The gene calls are TRBV14 and TRBJ1-1, with 10 bases aligning to TRBD1. Sequencing was carried out using peripheral blood. This CDR3 is CASSQGDRGTEAFF. The CDR3 DNA reads as TGTGCCAGCAGCCAAGGGGACAGGGGCACTGAAGCTTTCTTT.